This TCR delta chain was recovered during a study of gamma-delta chains in newborns, infants, children. As for the study in general: Microbial exposure reportedly drives polyclonal innate γδ T cell expansion after birth.

The V segment lost 3 bases and the J segment 6 bases; nucleotides outside the gene matches: 4. The CDR3 is 15 amino acids. The V gene's germline CDR1 is GEAIGNYY and CDR2 EKD. TCRdb redid clone calling on the reads using CATT. The profile shows 4,500 to 5,000 delta-chain clones, 3% to 4% of them singletons. This clone counts as medium-sized. The same CDR3 also results from other DNA sequences found in this sample. Sample: blood. The genes are TRDV2 and TRDJ2; 12 positions match TRDD3. The receptor was derived from a child who was a newborn, infant or young child, either healthy, febrile or measles-vaccinated (not recorded which). CDR3 nucleotide sequence: TGTGCCTGTGACGTACTGGGGGATACTCCAGCACAACTCTTCTTT. It translates to CACDVLGDTPAQLFF.